The 8 T cell receptor beta chains below all came from one sample that was sequenced in a study of technical replicates of blood from four donors (dated by TCRdb to about 2017). Library preparation was by the immunoSEQ multiplex PCR assay. In its TCRdb copy, this immuneACCESS table keeps in-frame sequences only and misses some clones. Where compared with another copy, unresolved V genes explain less than half of these, and the others have no known cause. The sample profile shows about 44,000 clones; 95% to 97% of them were found once. The leading ten clones occupy roughly 0.39% of the sample. The sample consisted of T cells isolated from PBMCs. All receptors derive from a human donor in good health.

This chain uses TRBV9 with TRBJ2-3, with D unresolved. CDR1 is SGDLS and CDR2 is YYNGEE in the germline V gene. V was trimmed by 0 bases and J by 0 bases, leaving 5 bases between them. The CDR3 loop spans 14 amino acids. CDR3 nucleotides: TGTGCCAGCAGCGTAGTGAGAAGCACAGATACGCAGTATTTT. Its protein is CASSVVRSTDTQYF.

This chain connects TRBV5-6 to TRBJ2-1; 11 nucleotides line up with TRBD2. Per germline, CDR1 SGHDT and CDR2 YYEEEE. Unmatched junction bases numbered 13, after V lost 6 bases and J lost 8 bases. The CDR3 extends over 16 amino acids. In DNA form, the CDR3 reads TGTGCCAGCATTCCTAGCGGGAGGAACCGCCGGGATGAGCAGTTCTTC. Encoded protein: CASIPSGRNRRDEQFF.

This clone has only one observation. The V gene is TRBV5-1, the J gene TRBJ2-3, with D tentatively TRBD2 (6 bases). CDR1 and CDR2 from the germline V gene are SGHRS and YFSETQ. The V end lost 1 base, the J end lost 2 bases, and 8 bases lay between the germline ends. This CDR3 has 14 amino acids. This CDR3 is CASSLQRATDTQYF. CDR3 nucleotides: TGCGCCAGCAGCTTGCAGCGGGCCACAGATACGCAGTATTTT.

This chain joins TRBV10-3 and TRBJ1-2, with no clear D. The CDR3 runs to 13 residues. Germline loops: CDR1 ENHRY, CDR2 SYGVKD. Trimming stripped 0 bases from V and 3 bases from J, with 5 bases between. The CDR3 nucleotides are TGTGCCATCAGTGAGTCCCAGTACTATGGCTACACCTTC. It encodes CAISESQYYGYTF.

The chain combines TRBV11-2 with TRBJ2-2, with 8 bases lining up with TRBD1. This CDR3 is built from 15 residues. The germline V gene encodes CDR1 SGHAT and CDR2 FQNNGV. V lost 5 bases and J lost 5; bases outside the gene matches: 7. The CDR3 protein is CASSARRGRTGELFF. CDR3 in DNA: TGTGCCAGCAGCGCCCGCAGGGGGCGTACCGGGGAGCTGTTTTTT.

The chain carries TRBV29-1 and TRBJ1-1; D might be TRBD1 (6 bases). The CDR3 spans 14 residues. Per the germline V gene, CDR1 is SQVTM and CDR2 is ANQGSEA. V was pared by 6 bases and J by 0 bases, with 14 bases between. CDR3 region: CSVRGGSLNTEAFF. The CDR3 DNA reads TGCAGCGTGAGAGGGGGAAGCTTGAACACTGAAGCTTTCTTT. Together with reference TRBV29-1 and TRBJ1-1, the CDR3 gives the full variable domain: SAVISQKPSRDICQRGTSLTIQCQVDSQVTMMFWYRQQPGQSLTLIATANQGSEATYESGFVIDKFPISRPNLTFSTLTVSNMSPEDSSIYLCSVRGGSLNTEAFFGQGTRLTVV.

The V call is TRBV19, the J call TRBJ2-1, with 11 bases that match TRBD2. V shed 5 bases and J 2 bases; nucleotides not matched to a gene: 5. CDR3 length: 16 residues. The germline V gene encodes CDR1 LNHDA and CDR2 SQIVND (reference sequence). The DNA for the CDR3 is TGTGCCAGTAGTTCGGGGACTAGCGGACCCTACAATGAGCAGTTCTTC. Protein: CASSSGTSGPYNEQFF.

This chain joins TRBV12-5 and TRBJ2-5; 7 nucleotides align to TRBD1. Germline V CDR1 and CDR2: LGHNT, FRNRAP. Losses at the gene ends were 1 base for V and 5 bases for J; bases not matched to a gene: 7. The CDR3 is made up of 15 amino acids. The DNA for the CDR3 is TGTGCTAGTGGTTTGGGACAGGGCAGGTGGGAGACCCAGTACTTC. Amino acids: CASGLGQGRWETQYF.